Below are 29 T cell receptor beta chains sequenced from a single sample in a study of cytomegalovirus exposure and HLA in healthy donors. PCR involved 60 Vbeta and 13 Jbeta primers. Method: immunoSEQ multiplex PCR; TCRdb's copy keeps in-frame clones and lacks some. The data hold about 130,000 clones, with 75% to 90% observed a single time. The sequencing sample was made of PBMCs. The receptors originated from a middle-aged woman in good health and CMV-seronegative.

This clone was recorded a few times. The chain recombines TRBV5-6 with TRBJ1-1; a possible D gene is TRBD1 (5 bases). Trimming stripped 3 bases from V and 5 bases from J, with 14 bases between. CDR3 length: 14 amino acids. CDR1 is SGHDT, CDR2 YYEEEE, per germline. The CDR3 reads CASSSPQGWTEAFF. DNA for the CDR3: TGTGCCAGCAGCTCGCCCCAGGGTTGGACTGAAGCTTTCTTT.

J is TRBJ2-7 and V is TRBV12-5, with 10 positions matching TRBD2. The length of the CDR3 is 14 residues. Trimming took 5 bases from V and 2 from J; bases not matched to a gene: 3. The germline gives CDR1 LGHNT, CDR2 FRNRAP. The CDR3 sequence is CASGRLAGPYEQYF. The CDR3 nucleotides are TGTGCTAGTGGTAGACTAGCGGGCCCCTACGAGCAGTACTTC.

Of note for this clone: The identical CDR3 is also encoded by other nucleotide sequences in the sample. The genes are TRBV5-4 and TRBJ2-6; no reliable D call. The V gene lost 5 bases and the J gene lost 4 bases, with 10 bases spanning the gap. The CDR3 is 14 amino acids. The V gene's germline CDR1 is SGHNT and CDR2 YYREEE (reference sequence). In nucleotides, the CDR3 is TGTGCCAGCAGGCTGACCGGGGGGGCCAACGTCCTGACTTTC. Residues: CASRLTGGANVLTF.

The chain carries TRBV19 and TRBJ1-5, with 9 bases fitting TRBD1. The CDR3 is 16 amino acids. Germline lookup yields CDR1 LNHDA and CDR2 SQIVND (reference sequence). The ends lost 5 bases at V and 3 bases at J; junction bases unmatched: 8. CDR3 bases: TGTGCCAGTAGTCCCACGGACAGGGGCAACAATCAGCCCCAGCATTTT. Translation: CASSPTDRGNNQPQHF.

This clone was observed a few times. Here the CDR3 reads CASSGAGTVGNTIYF. The CDR3 DNA is TGTGCCAGCAGCGGTGCCGGGACAGTTGGAAACACCATATATTTT. The chain has TRBV9 and TRBJ1-3; 7 bases align to TRBD1. CDR3 length equals 15 residues. The germline gives CDR1 SGDLS, CDR2 YYNGEE. Losses at the gene ends were 3 bases for V and 3 bases for J; bases not matched to a gene: 6.

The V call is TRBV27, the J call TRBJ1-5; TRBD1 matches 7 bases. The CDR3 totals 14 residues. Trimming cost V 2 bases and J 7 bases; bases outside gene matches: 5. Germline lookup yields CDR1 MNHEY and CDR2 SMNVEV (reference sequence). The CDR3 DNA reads TGTGCCAGCAGTTTAGAGGGGGCTCGGCAGCCCCAGCATTTT. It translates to CASSLEGARQPQHF.

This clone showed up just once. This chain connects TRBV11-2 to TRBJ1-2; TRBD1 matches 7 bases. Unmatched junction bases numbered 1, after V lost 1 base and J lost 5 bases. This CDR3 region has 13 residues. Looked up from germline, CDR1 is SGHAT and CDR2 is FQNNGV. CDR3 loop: CASSLGTGYGYTF. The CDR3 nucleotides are TGTGCCAGCAGCTTAGGGACAGGATATGGCTACACCTTC. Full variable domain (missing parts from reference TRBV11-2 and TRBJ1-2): EAGVAQSPRYKIIEKRQSVAFWCNPISGHATLYWYQQILGQGPKLLIQFQNNGVVDDSQLPKDRFSAERLKGVDSTLKIQPAKLEDSAVYLCASSLGTGYGYTFGSGTRLTVV.

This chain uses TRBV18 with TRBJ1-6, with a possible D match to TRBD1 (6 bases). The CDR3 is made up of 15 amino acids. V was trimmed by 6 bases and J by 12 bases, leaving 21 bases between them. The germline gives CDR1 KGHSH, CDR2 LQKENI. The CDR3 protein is CASSPSGTSVRPLHF. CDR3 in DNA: TGTGCCAGCTCTCCGAGTGGGACATCCGTACGACCCCTCCACTTT.

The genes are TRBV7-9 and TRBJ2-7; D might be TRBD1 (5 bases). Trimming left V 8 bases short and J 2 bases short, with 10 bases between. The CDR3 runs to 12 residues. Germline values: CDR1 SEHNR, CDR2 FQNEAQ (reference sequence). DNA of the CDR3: TGTGCCAGCTCGGACACCCCCTACGAGCAGTACTTC. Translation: CASSDTPYEQYF. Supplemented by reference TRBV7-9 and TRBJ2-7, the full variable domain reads DTGVSQNPRHKITKRGQNVTFRCDPISEHNRLYWYRQTLGQGPEFLTYFQNEAQLEKSRLLSDRFSAERPKGSFSTLEIQRTEQGDSAMYLCASSDTPYEQYFGPGTRLTVT.

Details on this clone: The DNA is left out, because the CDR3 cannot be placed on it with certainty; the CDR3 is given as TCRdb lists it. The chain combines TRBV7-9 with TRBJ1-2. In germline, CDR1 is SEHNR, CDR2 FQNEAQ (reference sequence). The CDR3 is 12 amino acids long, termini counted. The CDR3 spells CASSFGSGADTF.

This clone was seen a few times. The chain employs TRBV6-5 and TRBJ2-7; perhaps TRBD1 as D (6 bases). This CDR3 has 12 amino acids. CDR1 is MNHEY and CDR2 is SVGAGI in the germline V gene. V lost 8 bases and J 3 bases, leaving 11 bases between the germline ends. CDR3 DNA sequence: TGTGCCAGCCACACAGGGAGCTACGAGCAGTACTTC. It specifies CASHTGSYEQYF.

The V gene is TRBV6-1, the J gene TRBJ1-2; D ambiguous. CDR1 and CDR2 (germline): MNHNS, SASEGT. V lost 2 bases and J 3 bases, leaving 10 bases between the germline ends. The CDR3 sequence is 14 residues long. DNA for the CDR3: TGTGCCAGCAGTGAATTTGGAGAAGACTATGGCTACACCTTC. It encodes CASSEFGEDYGYTF.

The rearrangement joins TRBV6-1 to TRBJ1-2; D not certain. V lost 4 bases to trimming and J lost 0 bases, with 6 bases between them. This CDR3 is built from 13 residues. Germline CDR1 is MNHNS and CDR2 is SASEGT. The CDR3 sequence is CASSGGPNYGYTF. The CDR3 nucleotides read TGTGCCAGCAGTGGCGGGCCTAACTATGGCTACACCTTC.

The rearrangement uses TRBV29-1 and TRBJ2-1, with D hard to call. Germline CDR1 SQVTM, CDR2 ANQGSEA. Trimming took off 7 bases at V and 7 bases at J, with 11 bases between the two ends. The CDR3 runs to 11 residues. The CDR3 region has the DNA TGCAGCGCCATGATAGCTAATGAGCAGTTCTTC. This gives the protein CSAMIANEQFF.

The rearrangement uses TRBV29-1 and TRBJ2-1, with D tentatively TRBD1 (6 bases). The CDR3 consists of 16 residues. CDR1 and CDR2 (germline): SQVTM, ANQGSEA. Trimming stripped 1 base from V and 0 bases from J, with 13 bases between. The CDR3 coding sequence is TGCAGCGTTGAAGGGGGACATCGCCTCTCCTACAATGAGCAGTTCTTC. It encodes CSVEGGHRLSYNEQFF.

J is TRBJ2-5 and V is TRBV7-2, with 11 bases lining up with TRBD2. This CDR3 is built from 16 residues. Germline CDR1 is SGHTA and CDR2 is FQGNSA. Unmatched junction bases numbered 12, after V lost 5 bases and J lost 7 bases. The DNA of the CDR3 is TGTGCCAGCAGCCTCGGACTAGCGGGTTCCGGAGGGACCCAGTACTTC. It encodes CASSLGLAGSGGTQYF.

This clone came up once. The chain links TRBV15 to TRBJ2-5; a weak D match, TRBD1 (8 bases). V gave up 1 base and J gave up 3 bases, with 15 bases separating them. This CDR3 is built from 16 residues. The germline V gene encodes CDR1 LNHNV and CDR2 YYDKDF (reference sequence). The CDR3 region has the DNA TGTGCCACCAGCAGAGCCGCCACAGGGGGGGAAGAGACCCAGTACTTC. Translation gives CATSRAATGGEETQYF. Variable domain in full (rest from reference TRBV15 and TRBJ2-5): DAMVIQNPRYQVTQFGKPVTLSCSQTLNHNVMYWYQQKSSQAPKLLFHYYDKDFNNEADTPDNFQSRRPNTSFCFLDIRSPGLGDTAMYLCATSRAATGGEETQYFGPGTRLLVL.

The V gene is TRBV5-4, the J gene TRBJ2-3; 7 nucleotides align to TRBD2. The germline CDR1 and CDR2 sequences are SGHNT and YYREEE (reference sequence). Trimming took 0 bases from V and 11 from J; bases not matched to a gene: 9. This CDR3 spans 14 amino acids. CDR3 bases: TGTGCCAGCAGCTTGGCCCGTGATGGGGGGGAGCAGTATTTT. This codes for CASSLARDGGEQYF.

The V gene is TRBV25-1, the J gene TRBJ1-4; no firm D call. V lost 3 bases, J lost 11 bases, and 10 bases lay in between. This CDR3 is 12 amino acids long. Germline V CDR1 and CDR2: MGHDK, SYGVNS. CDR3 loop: CASSDPGEKLFF. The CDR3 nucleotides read TGTGCCAGCAGTGACCCCGGGGAGAAACTGTTTTTT.

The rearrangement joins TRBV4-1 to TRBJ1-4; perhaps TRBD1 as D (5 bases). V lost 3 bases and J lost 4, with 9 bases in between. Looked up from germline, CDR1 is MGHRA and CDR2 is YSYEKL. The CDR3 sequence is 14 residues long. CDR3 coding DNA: TGCGCCAGCAGCCACCTGGGGGGTAATGAAAAACTGTTTTTT. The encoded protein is CASSHLGGNEKLFF.

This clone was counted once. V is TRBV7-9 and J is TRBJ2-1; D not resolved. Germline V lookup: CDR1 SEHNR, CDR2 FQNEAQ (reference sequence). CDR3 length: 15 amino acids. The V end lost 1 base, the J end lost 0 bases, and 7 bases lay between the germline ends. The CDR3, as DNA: TGTGCCAGCAGCTTAGTACTGAGCTCCTACAATGAGCAGTTCTTC. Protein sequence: CASSLVLSSYNEQFF.

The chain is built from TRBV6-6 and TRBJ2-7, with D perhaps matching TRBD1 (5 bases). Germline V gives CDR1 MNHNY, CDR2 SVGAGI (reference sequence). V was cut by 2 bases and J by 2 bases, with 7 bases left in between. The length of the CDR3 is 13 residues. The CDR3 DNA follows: TGTGCCAGCAGTTACGGCAGGGCCTACGAGCAGTACTTC. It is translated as CASSYGRAYEQYF.

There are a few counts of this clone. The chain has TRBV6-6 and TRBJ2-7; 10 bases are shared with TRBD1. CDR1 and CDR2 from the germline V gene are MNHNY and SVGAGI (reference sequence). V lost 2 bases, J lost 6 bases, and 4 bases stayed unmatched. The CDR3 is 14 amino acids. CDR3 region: CASSYGTGESEQYF. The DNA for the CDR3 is TGTGCCAGCAGTTACGGGACAGGGGAGTCCGAGCAGTACTTC.

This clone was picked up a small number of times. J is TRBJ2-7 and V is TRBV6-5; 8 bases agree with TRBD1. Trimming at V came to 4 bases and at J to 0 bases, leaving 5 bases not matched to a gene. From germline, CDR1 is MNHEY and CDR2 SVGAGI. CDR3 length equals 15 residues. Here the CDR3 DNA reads TGTGCCAGCAGTTCCCGGGACAGGAGCTCCTACGAGCAGTACTTC. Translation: CASSSRDRSSYEQYF.

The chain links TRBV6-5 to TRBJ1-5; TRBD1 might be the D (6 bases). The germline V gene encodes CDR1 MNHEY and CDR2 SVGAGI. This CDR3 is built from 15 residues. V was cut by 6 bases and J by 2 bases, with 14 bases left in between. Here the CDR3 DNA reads TGTGCCAGCAGGCCGCGGGGGGCAGGCAATCAGCCCCAGCATTTT. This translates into CASRPRGAGNQPQHF.

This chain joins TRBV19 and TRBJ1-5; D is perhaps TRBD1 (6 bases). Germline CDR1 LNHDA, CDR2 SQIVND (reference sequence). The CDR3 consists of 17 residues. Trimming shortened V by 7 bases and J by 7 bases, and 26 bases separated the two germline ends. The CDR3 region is CASTQLGGRGAHQPQHF. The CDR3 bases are TGTGCCAGTACCCAATTGGGGGGGCGCGGAGCTCACCAGCCCCAGCATTTT. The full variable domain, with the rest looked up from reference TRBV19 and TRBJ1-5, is DGGITQSPKYLFRKEGQNVTLSCEQNLNHDAMYWYRQDPGQGLRLIYYSQIVNDFQKGDIAEGYSVSREKKESFPLTVTSAQKNPTAFYLCASTQLGGRGAHQPQHFGDGTRLSIL.

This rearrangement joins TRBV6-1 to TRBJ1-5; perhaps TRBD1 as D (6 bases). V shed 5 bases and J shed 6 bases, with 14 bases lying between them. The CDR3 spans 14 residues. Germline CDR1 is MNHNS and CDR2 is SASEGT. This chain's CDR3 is CASSRSGEGQPQHF. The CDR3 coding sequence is TGTGCCAGCAGTAGGTCAGGGGAGGGTCAGCCCCAGCATTTT.

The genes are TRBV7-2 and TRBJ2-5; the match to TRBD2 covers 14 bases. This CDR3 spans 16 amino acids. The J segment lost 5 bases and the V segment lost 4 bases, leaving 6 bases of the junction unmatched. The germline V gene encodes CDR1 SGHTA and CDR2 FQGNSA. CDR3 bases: TGTGCCAGCAGCTCCTGGACTAGCGGGGGGCTGGAGACCCAGTACTTC. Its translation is CASSSWTSGGLETQYF.

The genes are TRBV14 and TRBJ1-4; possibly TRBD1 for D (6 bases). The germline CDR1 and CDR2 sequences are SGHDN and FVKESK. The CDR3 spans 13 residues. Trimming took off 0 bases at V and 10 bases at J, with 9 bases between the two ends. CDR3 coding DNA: TGTGCCAGCAGCCAAGATCTACAGGGAAAACTGTTTTTT. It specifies CASSQDLQGKLFF.